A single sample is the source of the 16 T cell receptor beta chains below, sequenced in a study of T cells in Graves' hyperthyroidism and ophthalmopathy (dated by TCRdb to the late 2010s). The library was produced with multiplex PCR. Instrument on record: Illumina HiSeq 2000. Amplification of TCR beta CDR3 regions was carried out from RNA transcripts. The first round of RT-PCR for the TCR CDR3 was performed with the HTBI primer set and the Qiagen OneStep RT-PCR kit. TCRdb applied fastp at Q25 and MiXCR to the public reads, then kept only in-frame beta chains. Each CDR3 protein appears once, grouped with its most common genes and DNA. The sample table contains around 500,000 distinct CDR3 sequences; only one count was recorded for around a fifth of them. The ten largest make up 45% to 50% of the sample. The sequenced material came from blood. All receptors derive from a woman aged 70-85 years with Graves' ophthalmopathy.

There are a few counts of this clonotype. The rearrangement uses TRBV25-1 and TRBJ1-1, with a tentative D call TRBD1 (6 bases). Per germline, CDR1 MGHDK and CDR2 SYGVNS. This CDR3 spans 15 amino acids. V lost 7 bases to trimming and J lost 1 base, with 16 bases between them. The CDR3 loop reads CASTVGGLQNTEAFF. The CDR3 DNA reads TGTGCCAGCACCGTGGGGGGGCTCCAGAACACTGAAGCTTTCTTT. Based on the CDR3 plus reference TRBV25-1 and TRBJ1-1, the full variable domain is EADIYQTPRYLVIGTGKKITLECSQTMGHDKMYWYQQDPGMELHLIHYSYGVNSTEKGDLSSESTVSRIRTEHFPLTLESARPSHTSQYLCASTVGGLQNTEAFFGQGTRLTVV.

The CDR3 nucleotides read TGTGCCAGCAGCTTGGGTGGGGATGGAACTTTCTTT. Protein sequence: CASSLGGDGTFF. This sequence joins TRBV5-6 and TRBJ1-1; no definite D call. The V gene lost 0 bases and the J gene lost 12 bases, with 12 bases spanning the gap. Germline CDR1 reads SGHDT; CDR2 reads YYEEEE. This CDR3 has 12 residues.

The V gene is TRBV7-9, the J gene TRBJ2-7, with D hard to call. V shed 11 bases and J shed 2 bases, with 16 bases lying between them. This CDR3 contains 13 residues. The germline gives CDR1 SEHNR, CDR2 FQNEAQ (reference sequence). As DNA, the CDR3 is TGTGCCTCGAAGGGTCTCAATACCTACGAGCAGTACTTC. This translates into CASKGLNTYEQYF.

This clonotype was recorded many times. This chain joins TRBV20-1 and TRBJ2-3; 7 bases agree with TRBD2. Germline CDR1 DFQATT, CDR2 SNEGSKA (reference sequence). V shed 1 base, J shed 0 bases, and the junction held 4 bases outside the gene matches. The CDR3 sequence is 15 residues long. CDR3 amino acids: CSARVGSGSTDTQYF. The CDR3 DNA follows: TGCAGTGCTAGAGTTGGTAGCGGGAGCACAGATACGCAGTATTTT.

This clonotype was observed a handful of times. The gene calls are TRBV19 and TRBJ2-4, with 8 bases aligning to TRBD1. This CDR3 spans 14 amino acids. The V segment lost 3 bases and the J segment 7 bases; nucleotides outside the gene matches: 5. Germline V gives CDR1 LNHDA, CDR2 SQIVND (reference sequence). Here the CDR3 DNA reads TGTGCCAGTAGTATCGGGACAGGTTCCAACATTCAGTACTTC. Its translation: CASSIGTGSNIQYF.

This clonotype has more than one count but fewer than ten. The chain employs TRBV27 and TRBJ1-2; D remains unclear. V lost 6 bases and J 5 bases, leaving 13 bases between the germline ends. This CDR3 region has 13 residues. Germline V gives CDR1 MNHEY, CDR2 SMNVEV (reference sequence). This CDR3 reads CASSRMGVYGYTF. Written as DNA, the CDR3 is TGTGCCAGCAGCCGAATGGGCGTTTATGGCTACACCTTC.

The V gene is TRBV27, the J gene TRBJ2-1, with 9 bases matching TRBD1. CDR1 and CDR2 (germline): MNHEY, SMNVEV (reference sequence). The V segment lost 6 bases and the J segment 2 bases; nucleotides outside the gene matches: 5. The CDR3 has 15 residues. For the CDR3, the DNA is TGTGCCAGCAGAGGGTGGACAGGGGCCTACAATGAGCAGTTCTTC. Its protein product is CASRGWTGAYNEQFF.

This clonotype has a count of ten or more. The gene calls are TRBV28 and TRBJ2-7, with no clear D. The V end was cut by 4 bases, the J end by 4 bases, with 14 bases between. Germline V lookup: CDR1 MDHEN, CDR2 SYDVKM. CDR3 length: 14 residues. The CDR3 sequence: CASSSGLNYYEQYF. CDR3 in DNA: TGTGCCAGCAGTTCAGGCCTGAACTATTACGAGCAGTACTTC. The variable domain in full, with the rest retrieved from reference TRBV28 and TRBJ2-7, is DVKVTQSSRYLVKRTGEKVFLECVQDMDHENMFWYRQDPGLGLRLIYFSYDVKMKEKGDIPEGYSVSREKKERFSLILESASTNQTSMYLCASSSGLNYYEQYFGPGTRLTVT.

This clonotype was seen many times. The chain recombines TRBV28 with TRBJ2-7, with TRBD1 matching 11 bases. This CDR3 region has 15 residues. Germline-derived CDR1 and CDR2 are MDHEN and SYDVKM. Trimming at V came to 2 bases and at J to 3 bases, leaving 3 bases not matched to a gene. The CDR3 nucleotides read TGTGCCAGCAGTTTAGCGGGACAGGGGGACTACGAGCAGTACTTC. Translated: CASSLAGQGDYEQYF. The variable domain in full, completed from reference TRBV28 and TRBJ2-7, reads DVKVTQSSRYLVKRTGEKVFLECVQDMDHENMFWYRQDPGLGLRLIYFSYDVKMKEKGDIPEGYSVSREKKERFSLILESASTNQTSMYLCASSLAGQGDYEQYFGPGTRLTVT.

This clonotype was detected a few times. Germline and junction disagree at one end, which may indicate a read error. The CDR3: CASSPSDQREQYF. DNA for the CDR3: TGTGCTAGCAGCCCCTCAGACCAGCGCGAGCAGTACTTC. V usage is TRBV7-7 and J usage is TRBJ2-7; D remains unclear. Germline loops: CDR1 SSHAT, CDR2 FNYEAQ (reference sequence). This CDR3 is built from 13 residues.

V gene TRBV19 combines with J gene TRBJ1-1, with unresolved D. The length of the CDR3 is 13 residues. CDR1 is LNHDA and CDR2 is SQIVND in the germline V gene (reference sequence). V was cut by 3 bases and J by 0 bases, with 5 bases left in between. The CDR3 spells CASSIAVNTEAFF. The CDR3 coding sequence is TGTGCCAGTAGTATCGCAGTGAACACTGAAGCTTTCTTT.

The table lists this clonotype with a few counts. The CDR3 is CSAPGAGAFGEQFF. Written as DNA, the CDR3 is TGCAGTGCCCCAGGAGCGGGAGCGTTCGGTGAGCAGTTCTTC. The chain combines TRBV20-1 with TRBJ2-1, with TRBD2 matching 8 bases. Germline V gene sequence: CDR1 DFQATT, CDR2 SNEGSKA (reference sequence). V shed 6 bases, J shed 9 bases, and the junction held 13 bases outside the gene matches. This CDR3 has 14 amino acids.

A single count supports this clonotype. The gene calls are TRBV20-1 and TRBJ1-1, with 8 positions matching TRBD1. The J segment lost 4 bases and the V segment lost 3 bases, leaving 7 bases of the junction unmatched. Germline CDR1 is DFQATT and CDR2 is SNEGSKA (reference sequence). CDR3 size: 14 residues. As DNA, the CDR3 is TGCAGTGCTAGGACAGGGGACCTTGCCACTGAAGCTTTCTTT. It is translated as CSARTGDLATEAFF.

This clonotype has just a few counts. The CDR3 protein is CASSLKSGERAYGYTF. Written as DNA, the CDR3 is TGTGCCAGCAGTTTAAAGTCGGGGGAGAGAGCCTATGGCTACACCTTC. The chain couples TRBV6-1 to TRBJ1-2; D perhaps matches TRBD1 (5 bases). The CDR3 contains 16 residues. With 5 bases removed from V and 4 bases from J, the gap between germline ends came to 20 bases. Germline V gene lookup returns CDR1 MNHNS and CDR2 SASEGT.

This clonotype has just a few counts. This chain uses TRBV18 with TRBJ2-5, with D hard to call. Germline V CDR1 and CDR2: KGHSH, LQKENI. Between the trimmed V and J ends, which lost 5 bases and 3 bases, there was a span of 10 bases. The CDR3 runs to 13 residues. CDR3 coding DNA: TGTGCCAGCTCATCCAGGAGAGAAGAGACCCAGTACTTC. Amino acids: CASSSRREETQYF.

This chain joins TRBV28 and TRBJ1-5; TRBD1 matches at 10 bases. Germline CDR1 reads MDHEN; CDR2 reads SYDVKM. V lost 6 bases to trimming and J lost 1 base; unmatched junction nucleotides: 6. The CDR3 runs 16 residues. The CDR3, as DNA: TGTGCCAGCAGGGGGGACAGGGGATTCAGCAATCAGCCCCAGCATTTT. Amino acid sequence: CASRGDRGFSNQPQHF.